This T cell receptor beta chain is from a study of blood T cell repertoires in COVID-19. Those enrolled in Seattle joined during active infection and were followed longitudinally afterward. In the authors' workflow: Cell counts per sample came from amplifying reference gene primers. Some clones are missing from TCRdb's copy, which holds only in-frame ones; the method was immunoSEQ multiplex PCR. V, J and clone size reflect that table, while D and trimming were determined from the DNA. The sample yields about 360,000 clones, 70% to 90% seen once. Deletions cut 7 bases from V and 2 bases from J, with 14 bases between. Germline-derived CDR1 and CDR2 are LNHDA and SQIVND (reference sequence). This CDR3 is 14 amino acids long.

V usage is TRBV19 and J usage is TRBJ1-2; D remains unclear. This TCR derives from a woman aged 60 to 75 with COVID-19, enrolled during active disease. Material: peripheral blood. CDR3 amino acids: CASKQDSTNYGYTF. DNA of the CDR3: TGTGCCAGTAAGCAGGACTCAACGAACTATGGCTACACCTTC.